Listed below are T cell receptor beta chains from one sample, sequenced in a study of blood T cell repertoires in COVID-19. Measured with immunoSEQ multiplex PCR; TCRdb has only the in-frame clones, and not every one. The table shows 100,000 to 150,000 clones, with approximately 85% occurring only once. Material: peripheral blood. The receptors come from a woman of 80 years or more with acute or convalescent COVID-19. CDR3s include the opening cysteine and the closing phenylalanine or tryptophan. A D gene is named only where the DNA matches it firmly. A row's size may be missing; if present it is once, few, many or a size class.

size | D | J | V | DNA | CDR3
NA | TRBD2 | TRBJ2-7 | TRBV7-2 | TGTGCCAGCAGCTACAATAGCGGGGGGGCTTACGAGCAGTACTTC | CASSYNSGGAYEQYF
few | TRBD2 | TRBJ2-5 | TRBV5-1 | TGCGCCAGCAGCTTGGCCATGCGGGGGGGCAGAGAGACCCAGTACTTC | CASSLAMRGGRETQYF
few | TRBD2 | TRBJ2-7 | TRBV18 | TGTGCCAGCTCACCACCCAGCGGGGACTACGAGCAGTACTTC | CASSPPSGDYEQYF
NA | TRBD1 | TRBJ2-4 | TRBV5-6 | TGTGCCAGCAGCTTGGACGGGACAGGGAAAAACATTCAGTACTTC | CASSLDGTGKNIQYF
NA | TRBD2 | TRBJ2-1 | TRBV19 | TGTGCCAGTAGTATCCGGCTAGCGGGGGCGTCCTACAATGAGCAGTTCTTC | CASSIRLAGASYNEQFF
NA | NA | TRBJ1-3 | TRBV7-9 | TGTGCCAGCAGGCTTCTGGACAGCGGAAACACCATATATTTT | CASRLLDSGNTIYF
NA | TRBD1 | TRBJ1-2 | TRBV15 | TGTGCCACCAGCAGAGAGAGGACAGGGGGAAGCGGCTACACCTTC | CATSRERTGGSGYTF
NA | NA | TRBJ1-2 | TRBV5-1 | TGCGCCAGCAGCTTGTCCTTCCGAACAGAAGGCTACACCTTC | CASSLSFRTEGYTF
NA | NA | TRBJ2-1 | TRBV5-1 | TGCGCCAGCAGCTCCTCCGGCGGCTCCTACAATGAGCAGTTCTTC | CASSSSGGSYNEQFF
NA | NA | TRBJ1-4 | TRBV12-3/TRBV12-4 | TGTGCCAGCAGCCCGGAGCTTGAAAAACTGTTTTTT | CASSPELEKLFF
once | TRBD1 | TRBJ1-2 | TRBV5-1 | TGCGCCAGCAGCCCACAGGGGATTGGCTATGGCTACACCTTC | CASSPQGIGYGYTF
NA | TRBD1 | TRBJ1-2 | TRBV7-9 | TGTGCCAGCAGCCTAACGGGACAGGGGAATGGCTACACCTTC | CASSLTGQGNGYTF
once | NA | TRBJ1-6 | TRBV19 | TGTGCCAGCCAGGGTACATCTTCTAATTCACCCCTCCACTTT | CASQGTSSNSPLHF
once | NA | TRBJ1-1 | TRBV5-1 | TGCGCCAGCAGCAGGGGGGGACGGGGGCAAATGGCTGAAGCTTTCTTT | CASSRGGRGQMAEAFF
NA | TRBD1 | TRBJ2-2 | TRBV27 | TGTGCCAGCAAAGGGACAGCGTTCACCGGGGAGCTGTTTTTT | CASKGTAFTGELFF